Shown below are 22 T cell receptor beta chains from a single sample sequenced in a study of CD8 T cells in ankylosing spondylitis. From the 5' RACE reads, TCRdb called clonotypes with MiXCR, one entry per CDR3 protein. The sample lists around 150,000 distinct CDR3 sequences; around a third were seen once. The material sequenced was synovial fluid, either unsorted or a sorted T cell fraction (not recorded which). The receptors come from a male donor with ankylosing spondylitis.

This clonotype appeared a few times. This rearrangement joins TRBV9 to TRBJ2-3; D unclear. Trimming stripped 1 base from V and 8 bases from J, with 11 bases between. The CDR3 loop spans 13 amino acids. Germline lookup yields CDR1 SGDLS and CDR2 YYNGEE. CDR3 nucleotide sequence: TGTGCCAGCAGCGTAAACTTCCCCGGTACGCAGTATTTT. Encoded protein: CASSVNFPGTQYF.

The chain uses TRBV14 and TRBJ2-7; no clear D gene. The length of the CDR3 is 14 residues. Germline values: CDR1 SGHDN, CDR2 FVKESK. Trimming took off 0 bases at V and 1 base at J, with 7 bases between the two ends. CDR3 sequence (DNA): TGTGCCAGCAGCCAAGATGCCAGTTCCTACGAGCAGTACTTC. Encoded protein: CASSQDASSYEQYF. Full variable domain (outside the CDR3, taken from reference TRBV14 and TRBJ2-7): EAGVTQFPSHSVIEKGQTVTLRCDPISGHDNLYWYRRVMGKEIKFLLHFVKESKQDESGMPNNRFLAERTGGTYSTLKVQPAELEDSGVYFCASSQDASSYEQYFGPGTRLTVT.

V usage is TRBV5-5 and J usage is TRBJ1-1; D is unresolved. The CDR3 length is 15 residues. V was cut by 4 bases and J by 6 bases, with 19 bases left in between. The germline gives CDR1 SGHKS, CDR2 YYEKEE (reference sequence). The DNA for the CDR3 is TGTGCCAGCAGCCGGTACACAAATGAGGCTGCTGAAGCTTTCTTT. It translates to CASSRYTNEAAEAFF.

As concerns this clonotype: Its ends do not fully match the called genes, so a read error is possible. The chain joins TRBV2 to TRBJ2-1, with 11 bases fitting TRBD1. This CDR3 comprises 13 residues. Germline values: CDR1 SNHLY, CDR2 FYNNEI. CDR3 in amino acids: CASSEDPRDRGVF. In nucleotides, the CDR3 is TGTGCCAGCAGTGAAGATCCCCGGGACAGGGGGGTCTTC.

This chain joins TRBV7-2 and TRBJ1-5; maybe TRBD1 (5 bases). Trimming took off 3 bases at V and 0 bases at J, with 9 bases between the two ends. Germline V gives CDR1 SGHTA, CDR2 FQGNSA. The CDR3 spans 15 residues. The DNA of the CDR3 is TGTGCCAGCAGCTTCAGGGCGAATAGCAATCAGCCCCAGCATTTT. Encoded protein: CASSFRANSNQPQHF. Full variable domain (missing parts from reference TRBV7-2 and TRBJ1-5): GAGVSQSPSNKVTEKGKDVELRCDPISGHTALYWYRQSLGQGLEFLIYFQGNSAPDKSGLPSDRFSAERTGGSVSTLTIQRTQQEDSAVYLCASSFRANSNQPQHFGDGTRLSIL.

This clonotype was observed at least ten times. The chain links TRBV5-1 to TRBJ2-2, with 7 positions matching TRBD2. V lost 0 bases and J lost 3; bases outside the gene matches: 11. CDR1 and CDR2 (germline): SGHRS, YFSETQ. The CDR3 length is 18 residues. This chain's CDR3 is CASSLAFLAGEDTGELFF. The CDR3 DNA is TGCGCCAGCAGCTTGGCCTTTTTGGCGGGAGAGGACACCGGGGAGCTGTTTTTT.

This clonotype was picked up many times. This chain uses TRBV5-1 with TRBJ2-1; 8 nucleotides align to TRBD1. CDR1 is SGHRS, CDR2 YFSETQ, per germline. After removal of 1 base from V and 3 bases from J, the junction contained 3 bases not matched to a gene. The CDR3 consists of 15 residues. CDR3 region: CASSLHGQGYNEQFF. The CDR3 coding sequence is TGCGCCAGCAGCTTGCATGGACAGGGCTACAATGAGCAGTTCTTC.

The J gene is TRBJ2-1, the V gene TRBV7-3; unclear D gene. The length of the CDR3 is 15 residues. V shed 2 bases and J shed 6 bases, with 14 bases lying between them. Germline CDR1 reads SGHTA; CDR2 reads FQGTGA. The DNA for the CDR3 is TGTGCCAGCAGCTTAGGCAAGTCAATAGTCAATGAGCAGTTCTTC. As protein: CASSLGKSIVNEQFF.

This clonotype turned up a few times. The chain combines TRBV6-1 with TRBJ1-2; D call uncertain. Trimming removed 1 base at V and 4 bases at J, with 7 bases between. Germline CDR1 MNHNS, CDR2 SASEGT. This CDR3 spans 13 amino acids. CDR3 sequence reads: CASSEGSFYGYTF. Written as DNA, the CDR3 is TGTGCCAGCAGTGAAGGGTCTTTCTATGGCTACACCTTC.

This clonotype was counted a few times. The chain joins TRBV7-2 to TRBJ2-6; maybe TRBD2 (5 bases). The germline V and J ends were trimmed by 3 bases and 2 bases, with 8 bases remaining between them. This CDR3 has 15 amino acids. Germline V CDR1 and CDR2: SGHTA, FQGNSA. CDR3 amino acids: CASSLRVTGANVLTF. The DNA for the CDR3 is TGTGCCAGCAGCTTGAGGGTAACTGGGGCCAACGTCCTGACTTTC.

This clonotype appeared many times. The chain has TRBV5-1 and TRBJ2-7; the D gene is possibly TRBD1 (5 bases). This CDR3 is 14 amino acids long. Trimming shortened V by 4 bases and J by 3 bases, and 14 bases separated the two germline ends. Germline V CDR1 and CDR2: SGHRS, YFSETQ. CDR3 DNA: TGCGCCAGCAGCCGGTTAGGGGCAGACTACGAGCAGTACTTC. Translation: CASSRLGADYEQYF.

The rearrangement uses TRBV20-1 and TRBJ2-7; 9 nucleotides line up with TRBD2. The CDR3 length is 15 residues. CDR1 is DFQATT and CDR2 is SNEGSKA in the germline V gene (reference sequence). V lost 0 bases and J lost 0; bases outside the gene matches: 3. Here the CDR3 reads CSARDRAGGSYEQYF. In nucleotides, the CDR3 is TGCAGTGCTAGAGATCGAGCGGGGGGCTCCTACGAGCAGTACTTC.

J is TRBJ2-5 and V is TRBV10-3; maybe TRBD1 (6 bases). Germline V CDR1 and CDR2: ENHRY, SYGVKD. Trimming took 10 bases from V and 5 from J, leaving 14 bases between them. This CDR3 has 12 amino acids. CDR3 coding DNA: TGTGCCACCAATGGGGGCGGTGAGACCCAGTACTTC. Translation: CATNGGGETQYF.

This clonotype has at least ten counts. The chain is built from TRBV7-3 and TRBJ2-1; D is tentatively TRBD1 or TRBD2 (6 bases each). V lost 0 bases to trimming and J lost 10 bases, with 10 bases between them. This CDR3 spans 13 amino acids. Germline V CDR1 and CDR2: SGHTA, FQGTGA. The CDR3 is CASSLTPGAEQFF. The DNA for the CDR3 is TGTGCCAGCAGCTTAACTCCGGGGGCCGAGCAGTTCTTC. The complete variable domain, with remaining parts taken from reference TRBV7-3 and TRBJ2-1, reads GAGVSQTPSNKVTEKGKYVELRCDPISGHTALYWYRQSLGQGPEFLIYFQGTGAADDSGLPNDRFFAVRPEGSVSTLKIQRTERGDSAVYLCASSLTPGAEQFFGPGTRLTVL.

The V and J genes are TRBV12-3 or TRBV12-4 and TRBJ1-4, with 9 bases aligning to TRBD1. The CDR3 is 14 residues long. Trimming took 3 bases from V and 7 from J; bases not matched to a gene: 3. CDR3 sequence (DNA): TGTGCCAGCAGTTTGGGGACAGGGCTTGAAAAACTGTTTTTT. Protein product: CASSLGTGLEKLFF.

V and J are TRBV20-1 and TRBJ2-1, with D possibly matching TRBD2 (5 bases). The CDR3 is 14 residues long. Looked up from germline, CDR1 is DFQATT and CDR2 is SNEGSKA (reference sequence). Trimming cost V 5 bases and J 7 bases, with 18 bases left between them. The CDR3 DNA follows: TGCAGTGCTCCCGGGAAGGGTCAAGGGAATGAGCAGTTCTTC. It yields the protein CSAPGKGQGNEQFF.

V and J are TRBV11-2 and TRBJ2-6; D may be TRBD1 (5 bases). There are 21 residues in the CDR3. Germline V gene lookup returns CDR1 SGHAT and CDR2 FQNNGV. Trimming removed 3 bases from V and 0 bases from J, with 24 bases in between. The CDR3 bases are TGTGCCAGCAGCTTTTACCCTACTACAGACAGTTTTGGCTCTGGGGCCAACGTCCTGACTTTC. It translates to CASSFYPTTDSFGSGANVLTF. The full variable domain, in which reference TRBV11-2 and TRBJ2-6 provide the parts outside the CDR3, is EAGVAQSPRYKIIEKRQSVAFWCNPISGHATLYWYQQILGQGPKLLIQFQNNGVVDDSQLPKDRFSAERLKGVDSTLKIQPAKLEDSAVYLCASSFYPTTDSFGSGANVLTFGAGSRLTVL.

This clonotype was seen a single time. The gene calls are TRBV2 and TRBJ2-5; 14 nucleotides align to TRBD2. In germline, CDR1 is SNHLY, CDR2 FYNNEI. The CDR3 is 17 residues long. J lost 2 bases, V lost 6 bases, and 8 bases had no gene match. The CDR3 sequence is CASRTGLAGGPQETQYF. CDR3 nucleotide sequence: TGTGCCAGCAGGACCGGACTAGCGGGGGGACCTCAAGAGACCCAGTACTTC.

V gene TRBV20-1 combines with J gene TRBJ2-5; TRBD2 aligns across 7 bases. This CDR3 region has 15 residues. In germline, CDR1 is DFQATT, CDR2 SNEGSKA (reference sequence). V shed 1 base, J shed 4 bases, and the junction held 9 bases outside the gene matches. Here the CDR3 reads CSARAPMGRGETQYF. CDR3 nucleotide sequence: TGCAGTGCTAGAGCCCCCATGGGGAGGGGAGAGACCCAGTACTTC.

The chain has TRBV7-9 and TRBJ1-2, with D maybe TRBD1 (6 bases). Between the trimmed V and J ends, which lost 5 bases and 4 bases, there was a span of 17 bases. The germline V gene encodes CDR1 SEHNR and CDR2 FQNEAQ (reference sequence). The CDR3 extends over 15 amino acids. The CDR3 is CASSRGQLGGYGYTF. CDR3 DNA sequence: TGTGCCAGCAGCCGAGGACAGTTAGGGGGCTATGGCTACACCTTC.

This chain uses TRBV2 with TRBJ1-1; weak D call: TRBD1 (6 bases). The CDR3 has 14 residues. CDR1 SNHLY and CDR2 FYNNEI come from the germline V gene. Trimming removed 8 bases from V and 4 bases from J, with 17 bases in between. For the CDR3, the DNA is TGTGCCAGCTCACGCACAGGGTTGGGCACTGAAGCTTTCTTT. Residues: CASSRTGLGTEAFF.

The V and J genes are TRBV2 and TRBJ2-3; 8 nucleotides align to TRBD1. The germline V gene encodes CDR1 SNHLY and CDR2 FYNNEI. The CDR3 has 14 amino acids. Trimming took 6 bases from V and 3 from J; bases not matched to a gene: 5. CDR3: CASREGTGTDTQYF. The DNA of the CDR3 is TGTGCCAGCAGGGAGGGGACAGGAACAGATACGCAGTATTTT.